This is a list of T cell receptor beta chains from one sample in a study of cytomegalovirus exposure and HLA in healthy donors. Generated by immunoSEQ multiplex PCR, the TCRdb table keeps only in-frame clones and is missing some. Of around 200,000 clones listed, approximately 78% are singletons. The specimen sequenced was PBMCs. The receptors come from a woman aged 18-29 years in good health and CMV-seronegative. Both conserved end residues are part of each CDR3. The D gene is left open where the match is weak. Size values are once, few and many counts, or a class for expanded clones, and some rows have none.

TRBJ2-7	-	TRBV27	TRBD1	CASSLGQGPLHEQYF	TGTGCCAGCAGTCTCGGACAGGGGCCTCTCCACGAGCAGTACTTC
TRBJ1-1	-	TRBV6-5	-	CASSYSRFMNTEAFF	TGTGCCAGCAGTTACTCGCGGTTTATGAACACTGAAGCTTTCTTT
TRBJ1-2	once	TRBV29-1	-	CSVGDSNYGYTF	TGCAGCGTTGGGGACTCTAACTATGGCTACACCTTC
TRBJ1-1	-	TRBV29-1	TRBD1	CSAYMGQGAEAFF	TGCAGCGCATACATGGGACAGGGGGCTGAAGCTTTCTTT
TRBJ1-2	-	TRBV29-1	-	CSCLTVDPYGYTF	TGCAGCTGTTTGACAGTAGACCCTTATGGCTACACCTTC
TRBJ2-7	-	TRBV5-1	TRBD2	CASSFSGDTYEQYF	TGCGCCAGCAGCTTCAGCGGGGATACCTACGAGCAGTACTTC
TRBJ2-3	-	TRBV12-5	TRBD1	CASALQGAGDTQYF	TGTGCTAGTGCCTTGCAGGGGGCCGGAGATACGCAGTATTTT
TRBJ2-2	-	TRBV7-6	TRBD2	CASSSGAAGASYTGELFF	TGTGCCAGCAGCTCAGGGGCAGCGGGAGCGTCGTACACCGGGGAGCTGTTTTTT
TRBJ1-2	-	TRBV27	-	CASSSEGGRTHGYTF	TGTGCCAGCAGTTCGGAAGGGGGTCGAACTCATGGCTACACCTTC
TRBJ2-7	-	TRBV7-2	-	CASSLAKGSPSYEQYF	TGTGCCAGCAGCTTAGCCAAGGGGTCCCCCTCCTACGAGCAGTACTTC
TRBJ1-1	few	TRBV6-6	-	CASSYRDTEAFF	TGTGCCAGCAGTTACCGGGACACTGAAGCTTTCTTT
TRBJ2-7	-	TRBV9	-	CASSVLPSSYEQYF	TGTGCCAGCAGCGTTTTGCCGAGCTCCTACGAGCAGTACTTC
TRBJ2-3	once	TRBV25-1	TRBD2	CASSKRIAGGYATDTQYF	TGTGCCAGCAGCAAAAGGATAGCGGGAGGCTACGCCACAGATACGCAGTATTTT
TRBJ1-2	-	TRBV11-2	-	CASSLGDGYTF	TGTGCCAGCAGCTTAGGCGATGGCTACACCTTC
TRBJ2-7	once	TRBV2	TRBD1	CASSRDRGPSSYEQYF	TGTGCCAGCAGCCGGGACAGGGGCCCGAGCTCCTACGAGCAGTACTTC
TRBJ1-1	-	TRBV30	-	CAWSRGGGTEAFF	TGTGCCTGGAGTAGGGGGGGAGGTACTGAAGCTTTCTTT
TRBJ2-1	-	TRBV4-1	-	CASSQAVPQRFGDNEQFF	TGCGCCAGCAGCCAAGCGGTCCCCCAGCGGTTTGGGGACAATGAGCAGTTCTTC
TRBJ2-1	-	TRBV6-4	-	CASSDGQGPHNEQFF	TGTGCCAGCAGTGACGGGCAGGGGCCGCACAATGAGCAGTTCTTC
TRBJ2-1	-	TRBV30	TRBD2	CAWSSLRTSGKGRNEQFF	TGTGCCTGGAGCTCCTTAAGGACTAGCGGGAAGGGGAGAAATGAGCAGTTCTTC
TRBJ1-2	-	TRBV2	TRBD1	CASSDFHTGTGGTYGYTF	TGTGCCAGCAGTGATTTTCATACCGGGACAGGGGGCACCTATGGCTACACCTTC
TRBJ2-2	-	TRBV21-1	-	CASSNSDRGRNTGELFF	TGTGCCAGCAGCAACAGTGACAGGGGCCGGAACACCGGGGAGCTGTTTTTT
TRBJ2-1	-	TRBV12-2	-	CAILAGGTHEQFF	TGTGCAATTCTAGCGGGGGGGACGCATGAGCAGTTCTTC
TRBJ2-5	-	TRBV6-5	TRBD1	CASSLDRGPQETQYF	TGTGCCAGCAGCCTCGACAGGGGGCCACAAGAGACCCAGTACTTC
TRBJ1-4	-	TRBV7-9	TRBD1	CASSLGGRGKEEKLFF	TGTGCCAGCAGCCTAGGGGGCAGGGGAAAGGAGGAAAAACTGTTTTTT
TRBJ1-1	few	TRBV5-8	TRBD1	CASSKDRATEAFF	TGTGCCAGCAGCAAGGACAGGGCCACTGAAGCTTTCTTT
TRBJ1-1	-	TRBV6-5	TRBD1	CASSYLNRGLTEAFF	TGTGCCAGCAGTTACTTGAACAGGGGCCTTACTGAAGCTTTCTTT
TRBJ2-5	-	TRBV5-1	TRBD2	CASSLGLAGDQETQYF	TGCGCCAGCAGCTTGGGTCTAGCGGGAGATCAAGAGACCCAGTACTTC
TRBJ2-2	once	TRBV6-1	-	CAVRENTGELFF	TGTGCCGTCCGGGAGAACACCGGGGAGCTGTTTTTT
TRBJ2-1	-	TRBV28	TRBD1	CASSSPGTGRANEQFF	TGTGCCAGCAGTTCCCCCGGGACAGGGAGAGCCAATGAGCAGTTCTTC
TRBJ2-1	-	TRBV7-2	-	CASIKRSSYNEQFF	TGTGCCAGCATCAAGCGGAGCTCCTACAATGAGCAGTTCTTC
TRBJ1-2	-	TRBV10-1	-	CASSKQGSYGYTF	TGCGCCAGCAGTAAACAGGGTTCTTATGGCTACACCTTC
TRBJ2-1	once	TRBV7-3	-	CASSPGLNFRNEQFF	TGTGCCAGCAGCCCGGGACTGAATTTCCGCAATGAGCAGTTCTTC
TRBJ1-1	-	TRBV7-8	-	CASSLRRVVVRGYEAFF	TGTGCCAGCAGCTTACGCAGGGTCGTCGTGAGGGGGTATGAAGCTTTCTTT
TRBJ1-4	-	TRBV7-2	-	CASSPDRGEKLFF	TGTGCCAGCAGCCCCGACAGAGGTGAAAAACTGTTTTTT
TRBJ2-1	once	TRBV6-6	-	CASSYSGTDNEQFF	TGTGCCAGCAGTTACTCGGGGACTGACAATGAGCAGTTCTTC
TRBJ1-2	-	TRBV5-6	-	CASSLETSYGYTF	TGTGCCAGCAGCTTGGAGACATCCTATGGCTACACCTTC
TRBJ1-2	-	TRBV7-9	-	CASSSLGAQGNYGYTF	TGTGCCAGCAGCTCCCTAGGAGCCCAGGGCAACTATGGCTACACCTTC
TRBJ2-7	-	TRBV5-6	-	CASSLRQVEYEQYF	TGTGCCAGCAGCTTGCGACAGGTTGAGTACGAGCAGTACTTC
TRBJ2-5	-	TRBV29-1	TRBD2	CSVIPPQGGEETRYF	TGCAGCGTGATCCCGCCGCAGGGAGGGGAAGAGACCCGGTACTTC
TRBJ1-3	few	TRBV6-5	-	CASTQTGLGNTIYF	TGTGCCAGCACCCAAACAGGGCTTGGAAACACCATATATTTT
TRBJ2-7	-	TRBV10-2	TRBD1	CASSESTGWSYEQYF	TGCGCCAGCAGTGAGTCGACAGGGTGGTCCTACGAGCAGTACTTC
TRBJ2-3	-	TRBV18	-	CASSPLHPWSGDTQYF	TGTGCCAGCTCACCACTGCATCCTTGGTCGGGAGATACGCAGTATTTT
TRBJ1-1	few	TRBV19	-	CASRRAGPNPNTEAFF	TGTGCCAGTCGCCGTGCGGGACCGAATCCAAACACTGAAGCTTTCTTT
TRBJ2-7	-	TRBV6-5	TRBD1	CASSLNRDRGYEQYF	TGTGCCAGCAGTTTAAACCGGGACAGGGGCTACGAGCAGTACTTC
TRBJ2-1	-	TRBV7-9	TRBD2	CASSLVLSGMNEQFF	TGTGCCAGCAGCTTAGTTCTTAGCGGGATGAATGAGCAGTTCTTC
TRBJ1-1	-	TRBV15	-	CATSRDWGGTEAFF	TGTGCCACCAGCAGAGATTGGGGGGGAACTGAAGCTTTCTTT
TRBJ1-4	-	TRBV6-5	TRBD1	CASSSQGQGDEKLFF	TGTGCCAGCAGTTCTCAGGGACAGGGAGACGAAAAACTGTTTTTT
TRBJ2-5	-	TRBV4-1	TRBD2	CASSQDLAASGLPGEETQYF	TGCGCCAGCAGCCAAGATCTGGCGGCTAGCGGGCTTCCTGGGGAAGAGACCCAGTACTTC
TRBJ2-3	few	TRBV7-9	TRBD2	CASSRTGTSGRMTDTQYF	TGTGCCAGCAGCCGCACCGGGACTAGCGGGAGGATGACAGATACGCAGTATTTT
TRBJ2-2	-	TRBV2	-	CASSDLGLKNTGELFF	TGTGCCAGCAGTGACTTGGGGCTCAAGAACACCGGGGAGCTGTTTTTT
TRBJ1-2	-	TRBV6-5	-	CASSYLSANYGYTF	TGTGCCAGCAGTTACTTGTCAGCTAACTATGGCTACACCTTC
TRBJ2-1	-	TRBV4-1	TRBD2	CASSQDNGGGYNEQFF	TGCGCCAGCAGCCAAGATAACGGGGGGGGTTACAATGAGCAGTTCTTC
TRBJ2-1	-	TRBV12-5	TRBD2	CASGLVGYIGGGSGSSYNEQFF	TGTGCTAGTGGTTTGGTAGGTTACATCGGAGGCGGGAGCGGGAGCTCCTACAATGAGCAGTTCTTC
TRBJ2-1	-	TRBV7-8	TRBD2	CASSLAIAGESSQFF	TGTGCCAGCAGCTTAGCGATAGCGGGAGAGTCCTCGCAGTTCTTC
TRBJ2-7	-	TRBV6-5	-	CASSYGSPYEQYF	TGTGCCAGCAGCTACGGGAGCCCCTACGAGCAGTACTTC
TRBJ1-1	-	TRBV5-4	TRBD1	CASSRIPGQGRAEAFF	TGTGCCAGCAGCCGAATTCCTGGACAGGGTAGAGCTGAAGCTTTCTTT
TRBJ2-7	-	TRBV28	-	CASSFRGREQYF	TGTGCCAGCAGTTTCCGAGGGCGCGAGCAGTACTTC
TRBJ2-3	few	TRBV4-1	TRBD2	CASSQDKGGNTDTQYF	TGCGCCAGCAGCCAAGATAAGGGAGGGAACACAGATACGCAGTATTTT
TRBJ1-4	few	TRBV28	-	CASSFVMGTATNEKLFF	TGTGCCAGCAGTTTCGTCATGGGCACCGCAACTAATGAAAAACTGTTTTTT